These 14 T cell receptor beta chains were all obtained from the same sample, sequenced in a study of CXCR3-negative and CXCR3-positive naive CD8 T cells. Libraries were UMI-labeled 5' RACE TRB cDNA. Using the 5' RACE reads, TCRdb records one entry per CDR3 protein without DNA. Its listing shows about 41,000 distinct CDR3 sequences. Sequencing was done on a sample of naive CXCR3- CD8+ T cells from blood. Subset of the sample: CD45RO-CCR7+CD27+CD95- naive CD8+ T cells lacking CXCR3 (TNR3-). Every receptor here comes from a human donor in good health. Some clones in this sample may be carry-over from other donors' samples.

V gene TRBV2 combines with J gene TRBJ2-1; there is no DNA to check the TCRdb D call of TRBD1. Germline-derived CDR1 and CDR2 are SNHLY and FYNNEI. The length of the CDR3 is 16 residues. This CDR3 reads CASSGDRLISYNEQFF.

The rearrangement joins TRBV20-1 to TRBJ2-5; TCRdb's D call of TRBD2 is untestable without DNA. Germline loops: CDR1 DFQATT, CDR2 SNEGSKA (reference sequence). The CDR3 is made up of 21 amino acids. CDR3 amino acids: CSARGGEGLAGSGRIQETQYF.

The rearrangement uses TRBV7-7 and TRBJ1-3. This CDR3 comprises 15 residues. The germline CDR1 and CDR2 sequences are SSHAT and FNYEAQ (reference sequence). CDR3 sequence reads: CASSLVYGAGNTICF.

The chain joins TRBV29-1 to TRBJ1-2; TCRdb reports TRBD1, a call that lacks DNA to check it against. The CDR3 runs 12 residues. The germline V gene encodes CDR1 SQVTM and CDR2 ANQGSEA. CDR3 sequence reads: CSVPTGSYGYTF.

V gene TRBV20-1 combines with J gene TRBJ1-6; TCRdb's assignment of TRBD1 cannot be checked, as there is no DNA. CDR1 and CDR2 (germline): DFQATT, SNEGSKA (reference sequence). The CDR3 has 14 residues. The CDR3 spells CSARATGGSSPLHF.

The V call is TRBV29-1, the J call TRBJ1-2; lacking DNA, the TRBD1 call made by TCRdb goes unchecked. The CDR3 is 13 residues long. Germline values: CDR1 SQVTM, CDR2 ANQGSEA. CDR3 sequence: CSVEDRVDYGYTF.

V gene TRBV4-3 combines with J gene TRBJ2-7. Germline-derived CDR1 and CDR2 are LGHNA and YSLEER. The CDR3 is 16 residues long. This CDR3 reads CASSQDIGQSSYEQYF.

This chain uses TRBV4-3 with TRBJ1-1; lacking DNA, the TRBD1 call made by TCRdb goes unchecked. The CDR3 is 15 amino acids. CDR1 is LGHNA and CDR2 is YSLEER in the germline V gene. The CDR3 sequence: CASSQAGQGWTEAFF.

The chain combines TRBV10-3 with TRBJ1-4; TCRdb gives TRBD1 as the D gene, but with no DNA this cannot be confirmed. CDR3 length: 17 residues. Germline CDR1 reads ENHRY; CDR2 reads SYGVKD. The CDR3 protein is CAILSPGQGITNEKLFF.

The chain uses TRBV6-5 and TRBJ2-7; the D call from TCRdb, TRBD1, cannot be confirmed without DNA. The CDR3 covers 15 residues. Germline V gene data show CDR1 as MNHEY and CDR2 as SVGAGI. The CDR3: CASTLDRGPFYEQYF.

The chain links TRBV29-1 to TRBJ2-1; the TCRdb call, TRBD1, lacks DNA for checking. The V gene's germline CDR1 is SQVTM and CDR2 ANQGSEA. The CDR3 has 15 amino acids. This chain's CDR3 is CSVEVTGLDSNEQFF.

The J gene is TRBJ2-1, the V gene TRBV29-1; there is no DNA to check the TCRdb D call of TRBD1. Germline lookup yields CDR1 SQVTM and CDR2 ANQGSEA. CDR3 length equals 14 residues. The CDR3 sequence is CSVEERGERDEQFF.

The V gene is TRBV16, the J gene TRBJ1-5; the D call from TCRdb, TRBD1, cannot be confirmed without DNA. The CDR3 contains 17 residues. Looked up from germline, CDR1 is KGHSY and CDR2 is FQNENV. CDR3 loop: CASSQWAARDSNQPQHF.

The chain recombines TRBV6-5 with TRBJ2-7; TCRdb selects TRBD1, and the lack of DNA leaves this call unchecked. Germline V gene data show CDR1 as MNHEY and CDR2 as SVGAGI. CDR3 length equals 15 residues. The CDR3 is CASSYKWAGSLEQYF.